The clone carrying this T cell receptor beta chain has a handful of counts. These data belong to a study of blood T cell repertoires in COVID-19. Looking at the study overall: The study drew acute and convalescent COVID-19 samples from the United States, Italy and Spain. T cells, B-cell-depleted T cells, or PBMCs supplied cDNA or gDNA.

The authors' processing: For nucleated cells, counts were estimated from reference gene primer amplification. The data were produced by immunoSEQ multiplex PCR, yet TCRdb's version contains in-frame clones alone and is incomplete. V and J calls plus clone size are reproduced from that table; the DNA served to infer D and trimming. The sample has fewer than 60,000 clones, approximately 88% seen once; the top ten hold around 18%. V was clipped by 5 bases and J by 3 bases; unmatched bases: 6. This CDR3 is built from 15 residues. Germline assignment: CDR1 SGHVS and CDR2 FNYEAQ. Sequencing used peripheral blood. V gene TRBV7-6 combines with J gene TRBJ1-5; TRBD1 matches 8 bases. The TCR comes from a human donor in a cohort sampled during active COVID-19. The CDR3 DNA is TGTGCCAGCAGCGCAGGACAGGGTTTCAATCAGCCCCAGCATTTT. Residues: CASSAGQGFNQPQHF.